The rows below give T cell receptor beta chains drawn from one sample of a study of liver allograft versus peripheral blood T cells. TCRdb re-analysed the reads in MiXCR, keeping a single row per CDR3 protein. The sample contains 9,300 or so distinct CDR3 sequences, around 15% of which appear only once. The source is a human patient who had a liver transplant. Some of the T cells might come from the graft donor. Each CDR3 is given with its conserved first and last residue. D genes are given only for firm matches. Clone size is shown for a subset of rows, as once, few, many or a class of expanded clone.

TRBJ1-5	NA	16	TRBV28	many	TGTGCCAGCAGCCCCGGGGGAGGGGGGACCAATCAGCCCCAGCATTTT	CASSPGGGGTNQPQHF
TRBJ1-5	NA	15	TRBV20-1	many	TGCAGTGCCTTTAGAAGAGGGCAGGGGAATCAGCCCCAGCATTTT	CSAFRRGQGNQPQHF
TRBJ2-5	TRBD2	12	TRBV6-1	NA	TGTGCCAGCGGTGCTAGCGGGGGGGCCCAGTACTTC	CASGASGGAQYF
TRBJ2-7	NA	13	TRBV29-1	medium-sized	TGCAGCGCCGGAGAAGGGGAACGCTACGAGCAGTACTTC	CSAGEGERYEQYF
TRBJ1-4	NA	14	TRBV6-6	medium-sized	TGTGCCAGCAGTTACCAGGGAGATAATGAAAAACTGTTTTTT	CASSYQGDNEKLFF
TRBJ2-5	TRBD1	18	TRBV6-1	NA	TGTGCCAGCGGGCGGCCCATTCCGGGACAGGGCTTCAAAGAGACCCAGTACTTC	CASGRPIPGQGFKETQYF
TRBJ2-1	NA	15	TRBV20-1	many	TGCAGTGGGCGGGACCCCAGTAGGCTATACAATGAGCAGTTCTTC	CSGRDPSRLYNEQFF
TRBJ1-1	NA	13	TRBV7-9	NA	TGTGCCAGCAGCCCAACAATGAACACTGAAGCTTTCTTT	CASSPTMNTEAFF
TRBJ1-2	NA	17	TRBV7-9	medium-sized	TGTGCCAGCAGCTTACTAATATCTCGGAAGGGTGCTGATGGCTACACCTTC	CASSLLISRKGADGYTF
TRBJ1-2	TRBD1	13	TRBV20-1	many	TGCAGTGCTGGGACAGGGGGCGGACGTGGCTACACCTTC	CSAGTGGGRGYTF
TRBJ1-1	NA	16	TRBV6-2/TRBV6-3	medium-sized	TGTGCCAGCAGTTACAAGGGTTGGGGATTTAACACTGAAGCTTTCTTT	CASSYKGWGFNTEAFF
TRBJ1-5	NA	13	TRBV12-3/TRBV12-4	NA	TGTGCCAGCAGTTTCACTGGGAATCAGCCCCAGCATTTT	CASSFTGNQPQHF
TRBJ1-6	NA	14	TRBV11-2	few	TGTGCCAGCAGCTCCCCCTGGGTGGGATCACCCCTCCACTTT	CASSSPWVGSPLHF
TRBJ2-3	NA	15	TRBV19	NA	TGTGCCAGTAGTACCCCCGGAACAGCTGGGGATACGCAGTATTTT	CASSTPGTAGDTQYF
TRBJ1-4	NA	13	TRBV20-1	few	TGCAGTGCTAGTAGGATACTTAATGAAAAACTGTTTTTT	CSASRILNEKLFF
TRBJ2-7	TRBD1	16	TRBV6-5	medium-sized	TGTGCCAGCAGTTGGGGACAGGGAGGACCTATATACGAGCAGTACTTC	CASSWGQGGPIYEQYF
TRBJ1-1	TRBD1	16	TRBV28	NA	TGTGCCAGCACACCCCCGGGACAGGGAATTAGTACTGAAGCTTTCTTT	CASTPPGQGISTEAFF
TRBJ1-4	TRBD1	14	TRBV6-6	medium-sized	TGTGCCAGCAAGGGACAGGGCCTCCCGAAGGAACTGTTTTTT	CASKGQGLPKELFF
TRBJ1-5	NA	14	TRBV18	medium-sized	TGTGCCAGCTCACCAGGGTATAGCAATCAGCCCCAGCATTTT	CASSPGYSNQPQHF
TRBJ1-1	NA	14	TRBV18	many	TGTGCCAGCTCACAGAGGGGTTCGAACACTGAAGCTTTCTTT	CASSQRGSNTEAFF
TRBJ1-4	NA	13	TRBV19	medium-sized	TGTGCCAGTAGTTCCGGTACCAATGAAAAACTGTTTTTT	CASSSGTNEKLFF
TRBJ1-1	NA	12	TRBV19	few	TGTGCCAGTAGTATGACCGGGACCGCCCGGGTCTTT	CASSMTGTARVF
TRBJ1-5	TRBD1	13	TRBV27	medium-sized	TGTGCCAGCAGTCTACAGGGGAATCAGCCCCAGCATTTT	CASSLQGNQPQHF
TRBJ1-2	NA	12	TRBV20-1	medium-sized	TGCAGTGCTAGTGAAGTTGTGTATGGCTACACCTTC	CSASEVVYGYTF
TRBJ2-7	NA	14	TRBV7-2	NA	TGTGCCAGCAGCTTAGTGGGACGGACCTACGAGCAGTACTTC	CASSLVGRTYEQYF
TRBJ1-2	NA	15	TRBV7-9	medium-sized	TGTGCCAGCAGCTTACTCTCCTCCCGAGGATATGGCTACACCTTC	CASSLLSSRGYGYTF
TRBJ1-5	TRBD1	15	TRBV10-3	medium-sized	TGTGCCATCAGGGCCTCTGGGACAGGGGGTCAGCCCCAGCATTTT	CAIRASGTGGQPQHF
TRBJ2-7	TRBD1	14	TRBV7-2	few	TGTGCCAGCAGCTCGGGACAGGGGACTACCGAGCAGTACTTC	CASSSGQGTTEQYF
TRBJ1-5	NA	14	TRBV10-3	medium-sized	TGTGCCATCAGTGCATCAGGGTTGTTTCAGCCCCAGCATTTT	CAISASGLFQPQHF
TRBJ1-6	NA	12	TRBV9	few	TGTGCCAGCAGCCAGCGTGATTCACCCCTCCACTTT	CASSQRDSPLHF
TRBJ1-2	NA	13	TRBV20-1	few	TGCAGTGCTAGAGATTGGAGGGACTATGGCTACACCTTC	CSARDWRDYGYTF
TRBJ1-4	TRBD1	15	TRBV5-6	few	TGTGCCAGCACCAGGGGACAGGGTGGTTCCGAAAAACTGTTTTTT	CASTRGQGGSEKLFF
TRBJ2-7	NA	14	TRBV12-3/TRBV12-4	NA	TGTGCCAGCAGTTATGGCCAGGGGCTACAAGAGCAGTACTTC	CASSYGQGLQEQYF
TRBJ1-1	TRBD1	13	TRBV10-1	few	TGCGCCAGCAGTGGGAGACAGGGCGGCGAAGCTTTCTTT	CASSGRQGGEAFF
TRBJ2-2	TRBD2	17	TRBV12-3/TRBV12-4	few	TGTGCCAGCACTTTTAGTGGCGGGGGGATTAACACCGGGGAGCTGTTTTTT	CASTFSGGGINTGELFF
TRBJ2-1	NA	11	TRBV18	medium-sized	TGTGCCAGCTCACTTCGTTTTGAGCAGTTCTTC	CASSLRFEQFF
TRBJ1-2	TRBD1	14	TRBV20-1	medium-sized	TGCAGTGCTCGACGACAGGGGGGGGAGGGTGGCTACACCTTC	CSARRQGGEGGYTF
TRBJ1-1	NA	16	TRBV15	NA	TGTGCCACCAGCAGACCTGGGGGGACAATGAACACTGAAGCTTTCTTT	CATSRPGGTMNTEAFF
TRBJ2-7	NA	13	TRBV6-5	NA	TGTGCCAGCATCGCTAGCAGATCCTACGAGCAGTACTTC	CASIASRSYEQYF
TRBJ2-1	TRBD2	18	TRBV7-9	NA	TGTGCCAGCAGCTTTGGACTAGCGGGGAGAAGCTCCTACAATGAGCAGTTCTTC	CASSFGLAGRSSYNEQFF
TRBJ1-6	NA	17	TRBV7-9	NA	TGTGCCAGCAGCTCTCTAGGGGTTAGCTCCTATAATTCACCCCTCCACTTT	CASSSLGVSSYNSPLHF
TRBJ1-2	NA	12	TRBV28	few	TGTGCCAGCAGTCCCGGGGGGGGGGGCTACACCTTC	CASSPGGGGYTF
TRBJ1-3	NA	14	TRBV7-9	NA	TGTGCCAGCGGCGCCACAGGGTTTGGAAACACCATATATTTT	CASGATGFGNTIYF
TRBJ2-7	TRBD1	17	TRBV6-5	many	TGTGCCAGCAGCCCACTCCCGCCGGGACAGGGGCTTTTCGAGCAGTACTTC	CASSPLPPGQGLFEQYF
TRBJ1-6	NA	15	TRBV7-9	medium-sized	TGTGCCAGCAGATCGGGGCCTCACCGCAATTCACCCCTCCACTTT	CASRSGPHRNSPLHF
TRBJ1-2	NA	13	TRBV6-5	many	TGTGCCAGCGGGATACAGGGACCGTATGGCTACACCTTC	CASGIQGPYGYTF
TRBJ1-2	NA	12	TRBV7-9	few	TGTGCCAGCAGCTTATCCAACTCTGGCTACACCTTC	CASSLSNSGYTF
TRBJ1-1	NA	14	TRBV20-1	few	TGCAGTGCTAGAGATCCCCGCGGTGACACTGAAGCTTTCTTT	CSARDPRGDTEAFF
TRBJ1-2	TRBD1	15	TRBV12-3/TRBV12-4	medium-sized	TGTGCCAGCAGTGAAGGGGGTGGGACAGTGCGCGGCTACACCTTC	CASSEGGGTVRGYTF
TRBJ1-4	TRBD1	14	TRBV20-1	few	TGCAGTGCTAGAGGCGGGACAGGGGGCGAAAAACTGTTTTTT	CSARGGTGGEKLFF
TRBJ1-5	NA	15	TRBV20-1	few	TGCAGTGCTAGTAGAGGGGGGGATAACCATCAGCCCCAGCATTTT	CSASRGGDNHQPQHF
TRBJ2-1	TRBD2	13	TRBV12-3/TRBV12-4	NA	TGTGCCAGCAGTCTAGCGGGGAGCGATGAGCAGTTCTTC	CASSLAGSDEQFF
TRBJ1-5	NA	13	TRBV12-3/TRBV12-4	NA	TGTGCCAGCAGTTCAACAGGGTTGCAGCCCCAGCATTTT	CASSSTGLQPQHF
TRBJ1-2	NA	16	TRBV15	medium-sized	TGTGCCACCAGCAGAGATAGGTACCAGGGTTCGGATGGCTACACCTTC	CATSRDRYQGSDGYTF